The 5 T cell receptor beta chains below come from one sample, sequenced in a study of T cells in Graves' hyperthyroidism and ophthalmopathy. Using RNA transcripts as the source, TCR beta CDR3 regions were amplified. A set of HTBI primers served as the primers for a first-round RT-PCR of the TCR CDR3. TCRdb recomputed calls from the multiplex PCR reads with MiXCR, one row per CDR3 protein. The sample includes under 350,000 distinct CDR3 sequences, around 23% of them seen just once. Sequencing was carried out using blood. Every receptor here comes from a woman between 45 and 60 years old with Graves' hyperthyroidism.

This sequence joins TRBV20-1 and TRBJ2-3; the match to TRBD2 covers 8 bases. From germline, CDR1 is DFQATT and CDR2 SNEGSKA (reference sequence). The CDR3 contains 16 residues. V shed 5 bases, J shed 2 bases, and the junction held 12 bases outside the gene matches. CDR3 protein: CSAAYPGTRVTDTQYF. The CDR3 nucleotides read TGCAGTGCTGCTTACCCCGGGACTAGAGTCACAGATACGCAGTATTTT.

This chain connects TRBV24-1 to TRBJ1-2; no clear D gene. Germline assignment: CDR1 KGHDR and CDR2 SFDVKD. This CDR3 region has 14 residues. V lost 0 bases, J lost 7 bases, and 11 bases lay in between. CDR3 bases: TGTGCCACCAGTGATTTGGGGCGGGGTGGTGGCTACACCTTC. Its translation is CATSDLGRGGGYTF.

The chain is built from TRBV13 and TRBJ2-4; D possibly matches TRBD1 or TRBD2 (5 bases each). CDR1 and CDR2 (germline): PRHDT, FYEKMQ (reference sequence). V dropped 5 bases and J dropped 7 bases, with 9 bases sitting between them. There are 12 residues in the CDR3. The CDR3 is CASSTEGNIQYF. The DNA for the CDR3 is TGTGCCAGCAGCACCGAGGGGAACATTCAGTACTTC.

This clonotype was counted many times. The CDR3: CASKNAGGDYEQYF. CDR3 nucleotides: TGTGCCAGCAAAAACGCGGGGGGCGACTACGAGCAGTACTTC. This chain joins TRBV27 and TRBJ2-7; 8 nucleotides line up with TRBD2. The ends lost 7 bases at V and 3 bases at J; junction bases unmatched: 8. Germline V gene data show CDR1 as MNHEY and CDR2 as SMNVEV (reference sequence). The length of the CDR3 is 14 residues.

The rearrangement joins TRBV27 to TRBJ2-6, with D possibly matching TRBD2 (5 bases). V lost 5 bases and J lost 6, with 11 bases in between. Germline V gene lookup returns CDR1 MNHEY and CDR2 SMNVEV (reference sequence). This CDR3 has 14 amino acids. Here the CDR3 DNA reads TGTGCCAGCAGTCCATCGACTACGGCCAACGTCCTGACTTTC. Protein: CASSPSTTANVLTF.